This TCR beta chain was sequenced in a study of T cell changes during pregnancy in multiple sclerosis. Some clones are missing from TCRdb's copy, which holds only in-frame ones; the method was immunoSEQ multiplex PCR. The sample shows around 21,000 clones, more than 85% of them seen only once. The CDR3 has 15 residues. CDR1 is SGHVS, CDR2 FQNEAQ, per germline. This clone has only one observation. A read error may produce the germline difference seen at one junction end. This receptor was taken from a female donor in good health, enrolled as a control in a pregnancy study. The sample here was CD8+ T cells from peripheral blood mononuclear cells, taken after pregnancy. The chain joins TRBV7-8 to TRBJ2-7; 7 bases line up with TRBD2. The CDR3 bases are TGTGCCAGCACCTTAGGGAGCGGGGCTTCCTACGAGCAGTACTTC. Translated, it gives CASTLGSGASYEQYF. The variable domain in full, completed from reference TRBV7-8 and TRBJ2-7, reads GAGVSQSPRYKVAKRGQDVALRCDPISGHVSLFWYQQALGQGPEFLTYFQNEAQLDKSGLPSDRFFAERPEGSVSTLKIQRTQQEDSAVYLCASTLGSGASYEQYFGPGTRLTVT.